A selection of T cell receptor beta chains follows, all from one sample in a study of beta chain features in type 1 diabetes. Data came from immunoSEQ multiplex PCR; TCRdb stores just in-frame clones and leaves some out. Of hundreds of thousands of clones listed, more than 12% are singletons. Sequenced input: naive CD4+ T cells from blood. The receptors derive from a man younger than 35 with type 1 diabetes. The CDR3 runs from the conserved cysteine through the conserved F or W. A D gene is named only where the DNA matches it firmly. Clone size is stated in some rows and not others, as once, few, many or a class when expanded.

CDR3nt: TGTGCCAGCAGTTTACTAGCGGGGGGAGCCTACGAGCAGTACTTC; CDR3aa: CASSLLAGGAYEQYF; v_gene: TRBV28; j_gene: TRBJ2-7; abundance: NA; d_gene: TRBD2
CDR3nt: TGTGCCAGCAGCTTACCCTTCACTAGCACAGATACGCAGTATTTT; CDR3aa: CASSLPFTSTDTQYF; v_gene: TRBV7-9; j_gene: TRBJ2-3; abundance: NA; d_gene: NA
CDR3nt: TGTGCCTGGAGTCTCTCTTTCACAGATACGCAGTATTTT; CDR3aa: CAWSLSFTDTQYF; v_gene: TRBV30; j_gene: TRBJ2-3; abundance: few; d_gene: NA
CDR3nt: TGTGCCTGGAGTCCATCGACCTCAAGCGGGAGGTTACCCTACGAGCAGTACTTC; CDR3aa: CAWSPSTSSGRLPYEQYF; v_gene: TRBV30; j_gene: TRBJ2-7; abundance: few; d_gene: TRBD2
CDR3nt: TGTGCCAGCAGCCAAGGAGCGACGTATGGCTACACCTTC; CDR3aa: CASSQGATYGYTF; v_gene: TRBV14; j_gene: TRBJ1-2; abundance: NA; d_gene: NA
CDR3nt: TGTGCCAGCAGACAGGGAAACTATGGCTACACCTTC; CDR3aa: CASRQGNYGYTF; v_gene: TRBV25-1; j_gene: TRBJ1-2; abundance: NA; d_gene: NA
CDR3nt: TGTGCCAGCAGCCAAGGGGTTGCCACAGATACGCAGTATTTT; CDR3aa: CASSQGVATDTQYF; v_gene: TRBV7-3; j_gene: TRBJ2-3; abundance: NA; d_gene: NA
CDR3nt: TGTGCCAGCCGAGTTCAGGGGCATTCACCCCTCCACTTT; CDR3aa: CASRVQGHSPLHF; v_gene: TRBV7-9; j_gene: TRBJ1-6; abundance: few; d_gene: NA
CDR3nt: TGCGCCAGCAGCCAAATTGCGGGAGTAGAGACCCAGTACTTC; CDR3aa: CASSQIAGVETQYF; v_gene: TRBV4-1; j_gene: TRBJ2-5; abundance: few; d_gene: TRBD2
CDR3nt: TGTGCCAGCAGTGAAAGGACAGCCCATCAGCCCCAGCATTTT; CDR3aa: CASSERTAHQPQHF; v_gene: TRBV2; j_gene: TRBJ1-5; abundance: NA; d_gene: NA
CDR3nt: TGTGCCAGCAGCCCAGCGACAGGGGAAGAGACCCAGTACTTC; CDR3aa: CASSPATGEETQYF; v_gene: TRBV7-2; j_gene: TRBJ2-5; abundance: few; d_gene: TRBD1
CDR3nt: TGCAGCGCGGCGCTAGCGGCCCAAGAGACCCAGTACTTC; CDR3aa: CSAALAAQETQYF; v_gene: TRBV29-1; j_gene: TRBJ2-5; abundance: few; d_gene: TRBD2
CDR3nt: TGCGCCAGCAGCCAAGATTCGAGTGGGGCCAACGTCCTGACTTTC; CDR3aa: CASSQDSSGANVLTF; v_gene: TRBV4-3; j_gene: TRBJ2-6; abundance: few; d_gene: NA
CDR3nt: TGTGCCAGCAGCTTCCCGAGCTCCTACAATGAGCAGTTCTTC; CDR3aa: CASSFPSSYNEQFF; v_gene: TRBV5-4; j_gene: TRBJ2-1; abundance: NA; d_gene: NA
CDR3nt: TGCGCCAGCAGCCCCAGACTAAACACTGAAGCTTTCTTT; CDR3aa: CASSPRLNTEAFF; v_gene: TRBV4-3; j_gene: TRBJ1-1; abundance: few; d_gene: NA
CDR3nt: TGTGCCAGCAGCCCCGCCGGGGCAGCCTTGAATCCCCAGCATTTT; CDR3aa: CASSPAGAALNPQHF; v_gene: TRBV7-9; j_gene: TRBJ1-5; abundance: few; d_gene: NA
CDR3nt: TGCGCCAGCAGGCCAGGGGGGGCCAACGTCCTGACTTTC; CDR3aa: CASRPGGANVLTF; v_gene: TRBV23-1; j_gene: TRBJ2-6; abundance: NA; d_gene: NA
CDR3nt: TGCGCCAGCAGCTTGTCCGGGACTAGCAATGAGCAGTTCTTC; CDR3aa: CASSLSGTSNEQFF; v_gene: TRBV5-1; j_gene: TRBJ2-1; abundance: few; d_gene: TRBD2
CDR3nt: TGTGCCAGTAGTATTGCCAGGGAAGGGTATCAGCCCCAGCATTTT; CDR3aa: CASSIAREGYQPQHF; v_gene: TRBV19; j_gene: TRBJ1-5; abundance: NA; d_gene: NA
CDR3nt: TGTGCCTGGGCTAGTGTCGTACGGGAGACCCAGTACTTC; CDR3aa: CAWASVVRETQYF; v_gene: TRBV30; j_gene: TRBJ2-5; abundance: few; d_gene: NA
CDR3nt: TGTGCCAGCAGCCATCTCGCGGGGAACAGAGGCAATCAGCCCCAGCATTTT; CDR3aa: CASSHLAGNRGNQPQHF; v_gene: TRBV4-2; j_gene: TRBJ1-5; abundance: NA; d_gene: NA
CDR3nt: TGTGCCAGCAGTCGGGGGGGCTATGGTGAGCAGTTCTTC; CDR3aa: CASSRGGYGEQFF; v_gene: TRBV6-5; j_gene: TRBJ2-1; abundance: few; d_gene: TRBD2
CDR3nt: TGCAGCGTTGCTAGTAGCGGGGGAATGGATACGCAGTATTTT; CDR3aa: CSVASSGGMDTQYF; v_gene: TRBV29-1; j_gene: TRBJ2-3; abundance: NA; d_gene: TRBD2
CDR3nt: TGTGCCAGCAGCTCCCGCCGGGCGGATGAGCAGTTCTTC; CDR3aa: CASSSRRADEQFF; v_gene: TRBV11-1; j_gene: TRBJ2-1; abundance: NA; d_gene: NA
CDR3nt: TGTGCCAGCAGCCGACCTTGGGACTCAGGGACTGAAGCTTTCTTT; CDR3aa: CASSRPWDSGTEAFF; v_gene: TRBV7-9; j_gene: TRBJ1-1; abundance: few; d_gene: NA
CDR3nt: TGCGCCAGCAGTGAGGAGCTAGTTCGAGGGAATGAGCAGTTCTTC; CDR3aa: CASSEELVRGNEQFF; v_gene: TRBV10-1; j_gene: TRBJ2-1; abundance: NA; d_gene: NA
CDR3nt: TGTGCCAGCACTGACAGGGATGCGTACAGTGAGCAGTTCTTC; CDR3aa: CASTDRDAYSEQFF; v_gene: TRBV2; j_gene: TRBJ2-1; abundance: NA; d_gene: TRBD1
CDR3nt: TGCGCCAGCCGCGATGACAGGGGGTCCTACAATGAGCAGTTCTTC; CDR3aa: CASRDDRGSYNEQFF; v_gene: TRBV4-1; j_gene: TRBJ2-1; abundance: NA; d_gene: TRBD1
CDR3nt: TGTGCCAGCAGCTTAGCGGGGGGGCTACGGACTGAAGCTTTCTTT; CDR3aa: CASSLAGGLRTEAFF; v_gene: TRBV7-2; j_gene: TRBJ1-1; abundance: NA; d_gene: NA
CDR3nt: TGTGCCAGCAGGGACAGGAGTATCGATCGAGATGAGCAGTTCTTC; CDR3aa: CASRDRSIDRDEQFF; v_gene: TRBV7-9; j_gene: TRBJ2-1; abundance: NA; d_gene: TRBD1
CDR3nt: TGCGCCAGCAGCTTCTATAGTGATGAGCAGTTCTTC; CDR3aa: CASSFYSDEQFF; v_gene: TRBV5-1; j_gene: TRBJ2-1; abundance: few; d_gene: NA
CDR3nt: TGTGCCAGCAGCTTAAGGGGGGCGCCGAACACTGAAGCTTTCTTT; CDR3aa: CASSLRGAPNTEAFF; v_gene: TRBV7-9; j_gene: TRBJ1-1; abundance: NA; d_gene: NA
CDR3nt: TGCAGCGTTGAGAGCGGGATCAACCCAGATACGCAGTATTTT; CDR3aa: CSVESGINPDTQYF; v_gene: TRBV29-1; j_gene: TRBJ2-3; abundance: few; d_gene: TRBD2
CDR3nt: TGTGCCAGCAGTTACTCGATAGCCTCGGAGACCCAGTACTTC; CDR3aa: CASSYSIASETQYF; v_gene: TRBV6-5; j_gene: TRBJ2-5; abundance: NA; d_gene: NA
CDR3nt: TGTGCCAGCAGCTTCGCCGGGACGGCGGGGAGCACTGAAGCTTTCTTT; CDR3aa: CASSFAGTAGSTEAFF; v_gene: TRBV7-2; j_gene: TRBJ1-1; abundance: few; d_gene: NA
CDR3nt: TGTGCCAGCGTCCCGCAGGCGGGACTAGCCTACGAGCAGTACTTC; CDR3aa: CASVPQAGLAYEQYF; v_gene: TRBV6-6; j_gene: TRBJ2-7; abundance: NA; d_gene: TRBD2
CDR3nt: TGCAGCGCTGCCCAGGGGGGCGAGCAGTACTTC; CDR3aa: CSAAQGGEQYF; v_gene: TRBV29-1; j_gene: TRBJ2-7; abundance: few; d_gene: NA
CDR3nt: TGTGCCGTCGGGTGGGTAGCCCCCCGCTACGAGCAGTACTTC; CDR3aa: CAVGWVAPRYEQYF; v_gene: TRBV6-5; j_gene: TRBJ2-7; abundance: NA; d_gene: NA
CDR3nt: TGTGCCAGCAGCTTGTTCCGGGGCCCATATAGCAATCAGCCCCAGCATTTT; CDR3aa: CASSLFRGPYSNQPQHF; v_gene: TRBV7-9; j_gene: TRBJ1-5; abundance: NA; d_gene: NA
CDR3nt: TGTGCCAGCAGCCCAAGGGCAGGGGGGCACGAGCAGTACTTC; CDR3aa: CASSPRAGGHEQYF; v_gene: TRBV6-6; j_gene: TRBJ2-7; abundance: NA; d_gene: NA
CDR3nt: TGTGCCAGCAGCTTGGAGGGGTACACCGGGGAGCTGTTTTTT; CDR3aa: CASSLEGYTGELFF; v_gene: TRBV5-4; j_gene: TRBJ2-2; abundance: few; d_gene: NA
CDR3nt: TGCAGCGCTTCCCTGATAGGGAGTACGCAGTATTTT; CDR3aa: CSASLIGSTQYF; v_gene: TRBV29-1; j_gene: TRBJ2-3; abundance: few; d_gene: NA
CDR3nt: TGTGCCAGCAGCCAAAGACTAGCGGGGGGGATCAATGAGCAGTTCTTC; CDR3aa: CASSQRLAGGINEQFF; v_gene: TRBV2; j_gene: TRBJ2-1; abundance: NA; d_gene: TRBD2
CDR3nt: TGCGCCAGCAGCCAAGCGCAGGGGTATGGCTACACCTTC; CDR3aa: CASSQAQGYGYTF; v_gene: TRBV4-3; j_gene: TRBJ1-2; abundance: NA; d_gene: NA
CDR3nt: TGTGCCTGCAACACAGGGAGCAATCAGCCCCAGCATTTT; CDR3aa: CACNTGSNQPQHF; v_gene: TRBV30; j_gene: TRBJ1-5; abundance: NA; d_gene: NA
CDR3nt: TGTGCCAGCAGCTTGCTAGGCAGTCAGCCCCAGCATTTT; CDR3aa: CASSLLGSQPQHF; v_gene: TRBV5-6; j_gene: TRBJ1-5; abundance: NA; d_gene: NA
CDR3nt: TGTGCCAGCAGTCCGGGACAGGGGACCTACGAGCAGTACTTC; CDR3aa: CASSPGQGTYEQYF; v_gene: TRBV28; j_gene: TRBJ2-7; abundance: NA; d_gene: TRBD1
CDR3nt: TGTGCCAGCAGCGAGGGGGACAGCCTCCCCTACGAGCAGTACTTC; CDR3aa: CASSEGDSLPYEQYF; v_gene: TRBV9; j_gene: TRBJ2-7; abundance: few; d_gene: TRBD1
CDR3nt: TGTGCCAGCAGTTATCGACAGGGGGTATTAGAGACCCAGTACTTC; CDR3aa: CASSYRQGVLETQYF; v_gene: TRBV2; j_gene: TRBJ2-5; abundance: NA; d_gene: TRBD1
CDR3nt: TGTGCCTGGAGTGTAGGGGGTCCTTTGGAGACCCAGTACTTC; CDR3aa: CAWSVGGPLETQYF; v_gene: TRBV30; j_gene: TRBJ2-5; abundance: NA; d_gene: NA
CDR3nt: TGTGCCAGTAGAACAGCGGGGACCACCTACGAGCAGTACTTC; CDR3aa: CASRTAGTTYEQYF; v_gene: TRBV19; j_gene: TRBJ2-7; abundance: few; d_gene: TRBD2
CDR3nt: TGTGCCAGCAGCCCCGGAGTGAGGCCCCTGGGGCAAGAGACCCAGTACTTC; CDR3aa: CASSPGVRPLGQETQYF; v_gene: TRBV7-2; j_gene: TRBJ2-5; abundance: few; d_gene: NA
CDR3nt: TGTGCCTGGGGCAAAACGGGACAGCTCACAGATACGCAGTATTTT; CDR3aa: CAWGKTGQLTDTQYF; v_gene: TRBV30; j_gene: TRBJ2-3; abundance: NA; d_gene: TRBD1
CDR3nt: TGTGCCAGCCAGGGCGCCTACGAGCAGTACTTC; CDR3aa: CASQGAYEQYF; v_gene: TRBV2; j_gene: TRBJ2-7; abundance: few; d_gene: NA
CDR3nt: TGCAGCGGAACGGGGCTAGCGGGGGGCTATCAAGAGACCCAGTACTTC; CDR3aa: CSGTGLAGGYQETQYF; v_gene: TRBV29-1; j_gene: TRBJ2-5; abundance: few; d_gene: TRBD2
CDR3nt: TGTGCCAGCAGTGAGAGATCGGAGCCGCGCTCCTACAATGAGCAGTTCTTC; CDR3aa: CASSERSEPRSYNEQFF; v_gene: TRBV27; j_gene: TRBJ2-1; abundance: few; d_gene: NA
CDR3nt: TGTGCCAGCAGTGAAGGACAGGGGCCACCCCCGGACGAGCAGTACTTC; CDR3aa: CASSEGQGPPPDEQYF; v_gene: TRBV2; j_gene: TRBJ2-7; abundance: NA; d_gene: TRBD1
CDR3nt: TGTGCCAGCAGTGTAGACAGGGGCGACACTGAAGCTTTCTTT; CDR3aa: CASSVDRGDTEAFF; v_gene: TRBV6-1; j_gene: TRBJ1-1; abundance: NA; d_gene: TRBD1
CDR3nt: TGTGCCAGCACCCGGTCCCTTAGGGATACGCAGTATTTT; CDR3aa: CASTRSLRDTQYF; v_gene: TRBV2; j_gene: TRBJ2-3; abundance: NA; d_gene: NA
CDR3nt: TGTGCCAGCAGTGCGTCCGAAGGTTCACCCCTCCACTTT; CDR3aa: CASSASEGSPLHF; v_gene: TRBV25-1; j_gene: TRBJ1-6; abundance: NA; d_gene: NA